These T cell receptor beta chains were read from a single sample in a study of identical twins. Each CDR3 protein is one row after TCRdb ran MiXCR on the 5' RACE reads. The sample consists of 400,000 to 600,000 distinct CDR3 sequences, 20% to 25% of them appearing once. These data were also filed under a second study, of yellow fever vaccine responses in identical twins.

What was sequenced was CD4+ T cells sorted from blood. The receptors here all came from a woman between 18 and 30 years old in good health. CDR3s include the opening cysteine and the closing phenylalanine or tryptophan. A D gene is named only where the DNA matches it firmly. Clone size is stated in some rows and not others, as once, few, many or a class when expanded.

CDR3 DNA: TGTGCCAGCAGTTTTTGGGGGGTGGAGGGTGAGCAGTTCTTC
CDR3 protein: CASSFWGVEGEQFF
clone size: .
J gene: TRBJ2-1
V gene: TRBV12-3/TRBV12-4
D gene: .

CDR3 DNA: TGTGCCAGCAGCCGAGAAGGGGCAGAGCAGTACTTC
CDR3 protein: CASSREGAEQYF
clone size: few
J gene: TRBJ2-7
V gene: TRBV14
D gene: .

CDR3 DNA: TGTGCCAGCAGCCAAGTGTGGGGCACTGAAGCTTTCTTT
CDR3 protein: CASSQVWGTEAFF
clone size: many
J gene: TRBJ1-1
V gene: TRBV3-1
D gene: .

CDR3 DNA: TGTGCCATCAGTGAGTCGTCAGGGAATCTCGCAGATACGCAGTATTTT
CDR3 protein: CAISESSGNLADTQYF
clone size: .
J gene: TRBJ2-3
V gene: TRBV10-3
D gene: .

CDR3 DNA: TGTGCCAGCAGTTTGGAGCGTGTAGCATACAATGAGCAGTTCTTC
CDR3 protein: CASSLERVAYNEQFF
clone size: once
J gene: TRBJ2-1
V gene: TRBV28
D gene: .

CDR3 DNA: TGTGCCAGCAGCCCCGGGACAGGGATTAAAAGGGAGGGACACAATGAGCAGTTCTTC
CDR3 protein: CASSPGTGIKREGHNEQFF
clone size: .
J gene: TRBJ2-1
V gene: TRBV11-1
D gene: TRBD1

CDR3 DNA: TGTGCCAGCAGCTTTTTCCGGGGGGTGCACAATGAGCAGTTCTTC
CDR3 protein: CASSFFRGVHNEQFF
clone size: .
J gene: TRBJ2-1
V gene: TRBV7-6
D gene: TRBD2

CDR3 DNA: TGCGCCAGCTCCCATCGACTAGCGGGGCTCTACGAGCAGTACTTC
CDR3 protein: CASSHRLAGLYEQYF
clone size: .
J gene: TRBJ2-7
V gene: TRBV4-1
D gene: TRBD2

CDR3 DNA: TGCAGCGTTGTAGGTCTTGGGCTCACCCCCACCGGGGAGCTGTTTTTT
CDR3 protein: CSVVGLGLTPTGELFF
clone size: .
J gene: TRBJ2-2
V gene: TRBV29-1
D gene: .

CDR3 DNA: TGTGCCAGCAGCCTTGGACCTGATAATTCACCCCTCCACTTT
CDR3 protein: CASSLGPDNSPLHF
clone size: many
J gene: TRBJ1-6
V gene: TRBV3-1
D gene: .

CDR3 DNA: TGCGCCAGCAGCGGCAGGACTAGCGGGAGTTACGAGCAGTACTTC
CDR3 protein: CASSGRTSGSYEQYF
clone size: few
J gene: TRBJ2-7
V gene: TRBV5-1
D gene: TRBD2

CDR3 DNA: TGTGCCAGCAGTCCTCTAGTGGGAGGGCCCTCGAACACCGGGGAGCTGTTTTTT
CDR3 protein: CASSPLVGGPSNTGELFF
clone size: few
J gene: TRBJ2-2
V gene: TRBV3-1
D gene: TRBD2

CDR3 DNA: TGCGCCAGCAGCCTCCAGCGGGGAGGTACAGATACGCAGTATTTT
CDR3 protein: CASSLQRGGTDTQYF
clone size: .
J gene: TRBJ2-3
V gene: TRBV5-1
D gene: TRBD2

CDR3 DNA: TGCAGTGCAAACCCGAGCGGACTGGGGCCAAATGCGATAGCGTTCTTC
CDR3 protein: CSANPSGLGPNAIAFF
clone size: .
J gene: TRBJ2-1
V gene: TRBV20-1
D gene: .

CDR3 DNA: TGTGCCAGCAGCTTGTTCCCGTCCGGGACAGGTCAAAACGAGCAGTACTTC
CDR3 protein: CASSLFPSGTGQNEQYF
clone size: few
J gene: TRBJ2-7
V gene: TRBV5-5
D gene: TRBD1

CDR3 DNA: TGTGCCAGCAGTTTAGCGGGGGAAGCCAAAAACATTCAGTACTTC
CDR3 protein: CASSLAGEAKNIQYF
clone size: few
J gene: TRBJ2-4
V gene: TRBV27
D gene: TRBD2

CDR3 DNA: TGTGCCAGCAGTGAAGGGCCCACGCTGGAGACCCAGTACTTC
CDR3 protein: CASSEGPTLETQYF
clone size: .
J gene: TRBJ2-5
V gene: TRBV2
D gene: .

CDR3 DNA: TGTGCCAGCAGTTTAGGAGGAGGCAGCGAGCAGTACTTC
CDR3 protein: CASSLGGGSEQYF
clone size: .
J gene: TRBJ2-7
V gene: TRBV12-3/TRBV12-4
D gene: .

CDR3 DNA: TGCGCCAGCAGTGAGGCAACAGGGGGTCGAGATACGCAGTATTTT
CDR3 protein: CASSEATGGRDTQYF
clone size: .
J gene: TRBJ2-3
V gene: TRBV10-1
D gene: TRBD1

CDR3 DNA: TGTGCCAGCAGTTTATTACCTAGCAGGAAAATATACGAGCAGTACTTC
CDR3 protein: CASSLLPSRKIYEQYF
clone size: many
J gene: TRBJ2-7
V gene: TRBV28
D gene: .

CDR3 DNA: TGTGCCAGCTCACCACCTAGCGGGGGGGCTTATACGCAGTATTTT
CDR3 protein: CASSPPSGGAYTQYF
clone size: few
J gene: TRBJ2-3
V gene: TRBV18
D gene: TRBD2

CDR3 DNA: TGTGCCAGCAGTCTAAAAGCGGGGGGGCCTATTTCGAATGAGCAGTTCTTC
CDR3 protein: CASSLKAGGPISNEQFF
clone size: .
J gene: TRBJ2-1
V gene: TRBV6-1
D gene: TRBD2

CDR3 DNA: TGTGCCAGCAGCTCTTCGGGGGCCAATTCACCCCTCCACTTT
CDR3 protein: CASSSSGANSPLHF
clone size: .
J gene: TRBJ1-6
V gene: TRBV7-2
D gene: .

CDR3 DNA: TGTGCCAGCAGCCCCCTACCCGGGAAGGATACCGGGGAGCTGTTTTTT
CDR3 protein: CASSPLPGKDTGELFF
clone size: once
J gene: TRBJ2-2
V gene: TRBV7-6
D gene: .

CDR3 DNA: TGTGCCACCAGCAAAAATTCCGGGGGAAGAGAGACCCAGTACTTC
CDR3 protein: CATSKNSGGRETQYF
clone size: few
J gene: TRBJ2-5
V gene: TRBV15
D gene: .

CDR3 DNA: TGCAGTGCTAGAAGTGAACTGGGAGATACGCAGTATTTT
CDR3 protein: CSARSELGDTQYF
clone size: few
J gene: TRBJ2-3
V gene: TRBV20-1
D gene: .

CDR3 DNA: TGTGCCAGCAGTGAAAAGGGAGATGTCTATGGCTACACCTTC
CDR3 protein: CASSEKGDVYGYTF
clone size: .
J gene: TRBJ1-2
V gene: TRBV6-1
D gene: .

CDR3 DNA: TGTGCCAGCAGATCCATTGGGGCTGGTGGGTACGAGCAGTACTTC
CDR3 protein: CASRSIGAGGYEQYF
clone size: few
J gene: TRBJ2-7
V gene: TRBV28
D gene: .

CDR3 DNA: TGCAGCGTTGGGGAAAACATTCAGTACTTC
CDR3 protein: CSVGENIQYF
clone size: .
J gene: TRBJ2-4
V gene: TRBV29-1
D gene: .

CDR3 DNA: TGTGCCAGCAGCCCCCAAAAGCGGAACATTCAGTACTTC
CDR3 protein: CASSPQKRNIQYF
clone size: .
J gene: TRBJ2-4
V gene: TRBV21-1
D gene: .

CDR3 DNA: TGCGCCAGCAGCTTGTCTACCCGAGGGACTGAAGCTTTCTTT
CDR3 protein: CASSLSTRGTEAFF
clone size: .
J gene: TRBJ1-1
V gene: TRBV5-1
D gene: .

CDR3 DNA: TGTGCCAGCAGGCCGGGGCTAGCGGGAGGGCCCGGCTCCTACAATGAGCAGTTCTTC
CDR3 protein: CASRPGLAGGPGSYNEQFF
clone size: .
J gene: TRBJ2-1
V gene: TRBV27
D gene: TRBD2

CDR3 DNA: TGCAGTGCTCGGACTAGCGGGAACACCGGGGAGCTGTTTTTT
CDR3 protein: CSARTSGNTGELFF
clone size: many
J gene: TRBJ2-2
V gene: TRBV20-1
D gene: TRBD2

CDR3 DNA: TGCAGTGCTAGACCCCCGTGGGCTAGCGGGGGGCCAGGGGAGACCCAGTACTTC
CDR3 protein: CSARPPWASGGPGETQYF
clone size: .
J gene: TRBJ2-5
V gene: TRBV20-1
D gene: TRBD2

CDR3 DNA: TGTGCCATCAGCCAGGACTCCATCATGGTTACCGGGGAGCTGTTTTTT
CDR3 protein: CAISQDSIMVTGELFF
clone size: .
J gene: TRBJ2-2
V gene: TRBV10-3
D gene: .

CDR3 DNA: TGCGCCAGCAGCCAAGGGAGACAGGGGACCGGGGAGCTGTTTTTT
CDR3 protein: CASSQGRQGTGELFF
clone size: few
J gene: TRBJ2-2
V gene: TRBV4-1
D gene: TRBD1

CDR3 DNA: TGTGCCAGCAGTTTCGGGGGCTATTATGATACGCAGTATTTT
CDR3 protein: CASSFGGYYDTQYF
clone size: few
J gene: TRBJ2-3
V gene: TRBV12-3/TRBV12-4
D gene: .

CDR3 DNA: TGCAGTGCCCTCAGGGGGGGCTCTGGGGCCAACGTCCTGACTTTC
CDR3 protein: CSALRGGSGANVLTF
clone size: .
J gene: TRBJ2-6
V gene: TRBV20-1
D gene: .

CDR3 DNA: TGCGCCAGCAGCATGGAGGGGGCGACGAACACCGGGGAGCTGTTTTTT
CDR3 protein: CASSMEGATNTGELFF
clone size: .
J gene: TRBJ2-2
V gene: TRBV5-1
D gene: .

CDR3 DNA: TGTGCCAGCAGTTTTAAGGGGGGATCCTACGAGCAGTACTTC
CDR3 protein: CASSFKGGSYEQYF
clone size: .
J gene: TRBJ2-7
V gene: TRBV12-3/TRBV12-4
D gene: .

CDR3 DNA: TGTGCCAGCAGCCGGGACAGGGGGCGAGAGACCCAGTACTTC
CDR3 protein: CASSRDRGRETQYF
clone size: few
J gene: TRBJ2-5
V gene: TRBV5-1
D gene: TRBD1